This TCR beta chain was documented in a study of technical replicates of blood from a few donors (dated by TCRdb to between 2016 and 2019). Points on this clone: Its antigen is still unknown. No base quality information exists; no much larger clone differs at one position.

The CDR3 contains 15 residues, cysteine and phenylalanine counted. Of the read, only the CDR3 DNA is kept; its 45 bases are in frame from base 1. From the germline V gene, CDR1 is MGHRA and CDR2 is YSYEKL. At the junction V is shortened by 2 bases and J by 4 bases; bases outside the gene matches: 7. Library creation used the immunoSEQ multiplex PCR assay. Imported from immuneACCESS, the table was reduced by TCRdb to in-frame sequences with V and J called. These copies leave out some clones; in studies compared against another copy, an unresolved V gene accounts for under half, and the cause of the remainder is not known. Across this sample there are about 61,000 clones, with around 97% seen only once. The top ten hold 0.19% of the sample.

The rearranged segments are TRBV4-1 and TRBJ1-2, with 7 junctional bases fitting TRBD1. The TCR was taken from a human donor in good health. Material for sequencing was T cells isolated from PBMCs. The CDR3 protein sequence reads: CASSQKQGTPYGYTF. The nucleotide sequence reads TGCGCCAGCAGCCAAAAACAGGGGACTCCCTATGGCTACACCTTC.